The present T cell receptor beta chain was sequenced within a study of long-term antiretroviral therapy in people with HIV. Samples were assayed with immunoSEQ v3.0 at survey level. Assay used: immunoSEQ multiplex PCR; TCRdb lists only in-frame clones, some missing. This sample yields some 16,000 clones, of which approximately 80% are seen a single time; 4.5% belongs to the top ten. Trimming pared 6 bases from V and 3 bases from J, leaving 14 bases between. CDR1 and CDR2 from the germline V gene are LNHDA and SQIVND (reference sequence). The CDR3 contains 14 residues. The TCR comes from a young man with HIV. The J gene is TRBJ1-1, the V gene TRBV19, with D perhaps TRBD1 (5 bases). Here the sequenced sample was unsorted PBMCs, taken 0.1 years before starting antiretroviral therapy. The CDR3 DNA reads TGTGCCAGTAGAAGTAGGTGGGGGGACACTGAAGCTTTCTTT. Its translation: CASRSRWGDTEAFF.